Listed below are T cell receptor beta chains from one sample, sequenced in a study of T-cell memory formation after mild COVID-19. Each CDR3 protein is one row after TCRdb ran MiXCR on the 5' RACE reads. The sample carries 120,000 to 150,000 distinct CDR3 sequences, 15% to 20% recorded once. Material: PBMCs or a T cell subset sorted from them (not recorded which). The receptor set was obtained from an adult woman who had mild COVID-19 (a few samples of this study predate the infection). Cell type and time point are not known. Both conserved end residues are part of each CDR3. D genes are given only for firm matches. Where a row states a size, it is once, few, many or the class of an expanded clone; other rows omit it.

D: NA; J: TRBJ1-1; V: TRBV20-1; size: NA; DNA: TGCAGTGCTCCCGGACAAGCGAACACTGAAGCTTTCTTT; CDR3: CSAPGQANTEAFF
D: NA; J: TRBJ2-1; V: TRBV9; size: few; DNA: TGTGCCAGCAGCGTAGCCGGGGAGACGAATGAGCAGTTCTTC; CDR3: CASSVAGETNEQFF
D: NA; J: TRBJ2-5; V: TRBV5-5; size: few; DNA: TGTGCCAGCAGCTTGGTGCCCAGTACGGCGGAGACCCAGTACTTC; CDR3: CASSLVPSTAETQYF
D: TRBD1; J: TRBJ2-6; V: TRBV5-1; size: few; DNA: TGCGCCTCCTCAGGGGGCAACTCTGGGGCCAACGTCCTGACTTTC; CDR3: CASSGGNSGANVLTF
D: TRBD2; J: TRBJ2-3; V: TRBV11-2; size: few; DNA: TGTGCCAGCACTCCAGGACTAGCGGGGGGAGGTACGCAGTATTTT; CDR3: CASTPGLAGGGTQYF
D: TRBD1; J: TRBJ2-2; V: TRBV24-1; size: few; DNA: TGTGCCACCAAGACAGGGGTTGACACCGGGGAGCTGTTTTTT; CDR3: CATKTGVDTGELFF
D: NA; J: TRBJ1-5; V: TRBV9; size: few; DNA: TGTGCCAGCAGCGTAGGAGCACAGGGTGGGCAGCCCCAGCATTTT; CDR3: CASSVGAQGGQPQHF
D: NA; J: TRBJ2-1; V: TRBV5-1; size: NA; DNA: TGCGCCAGCAGACCGACTGTGGCAGGGTCCTACAATGAGCAGTTCTTC; CDR3: CASRPTVAGSYNEQFF
D: NA; J: TRBJ2-2; V: TRBV29-1; size: NA; DNA: TGCAGCGAACGACAGGAGACGAACACCGGGGAGCTGTTTTTT; CDR3: CSERQETNTGELFF
D: NA; J: TRBJ1-2; V: TRBV4-3; size: NA; DNA: TGCGCCAGCAGCCAACGAGGGACTCCTACAGGTGGCTACACCTTC; CDR3: CASSQRGTPTGGYTF
D: NA; J: TRBJ2-3; V: TRBV12-3/TRBV12-4; size: many; DNA: TGTGCCAGCAGTTTGAGCCTGTCTAGCACAGATACGCAGTATTTT; CDR3: CASSLSLSSTDTQYF
D: NA; J: TRBJ2-3; V: TRBV24-1; size: NA; DNA: TGTGCCACCAGTGATTATTCCCGGGGAGGCGGCGGAGATACGCAGTATTTT; CDR3: CATSDYSRGGGGDTQYF
D: TRBD1; J: TRBJ2-7; V: TRBV29-1; size: few; DNA: TGCAGCGTTAAGGGACAGGGCGGCGAGCAGTACTTC; CDR3: CSVKGQGGEQYF
D: NA; J: TRBJ1-2; V: TRBV6-5; size: NA; DNA: TGTGCCAGCAGTTACGGTATTTCCTATGGCTACACCTTC; CDR3: CASSYGISYGYTF